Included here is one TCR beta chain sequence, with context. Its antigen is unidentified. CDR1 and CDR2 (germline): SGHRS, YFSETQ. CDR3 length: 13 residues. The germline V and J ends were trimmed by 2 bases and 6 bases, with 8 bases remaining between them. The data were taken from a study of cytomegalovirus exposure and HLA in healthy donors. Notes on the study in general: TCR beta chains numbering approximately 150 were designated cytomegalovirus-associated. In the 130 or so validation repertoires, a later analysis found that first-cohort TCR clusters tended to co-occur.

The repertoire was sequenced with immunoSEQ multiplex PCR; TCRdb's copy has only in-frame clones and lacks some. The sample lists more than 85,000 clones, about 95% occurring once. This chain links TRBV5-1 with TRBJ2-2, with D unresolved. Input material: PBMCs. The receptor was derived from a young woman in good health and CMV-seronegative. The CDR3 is CASSFPSSGELFF. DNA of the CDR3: TGCGCCAGCAGCTTTCCTAGTTCCGGGGAGCTGTTTTTT. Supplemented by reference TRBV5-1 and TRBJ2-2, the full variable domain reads KAGVTQTPRYLIKTRGQQVTLSCSPISGHRSVSWYQQTPGQGLQFLFEYFSETQRNKGNFPGRFSGRQFSNSRSEMNVSTLELGDSALYLCASSFPSSGELFFGEGSRLTVL.